Listed below are T cell receptor beta chains from one sample, sequenced in a study of neurological immune-mediated disorders. TCRdb re-analysed the 5' RACE reads in MiXCR, keeping a single row per CDR3 protein. The data contain just under 60,000 distinct CDR3 sequences, around 2.3% of them seen just once; the ten biggest clones take up 2.5% to 3.5%. The sequenced sample consisted of PBMCs. Receptors originate from a middle-aged man with multiple sclerosis. CDR3s leave out the opening cysteine and the closing phenylalanine or tryptophan.

v_gene,CDR3aa
TRBV4-1,ASSQDINTGELF
TRBV5-1,ASRLTGTGRANTEAF
TRBV18,ASSPAQETQY
TRBV12-3/TRBV12-4,ASSFRGGETQY
TRBV20-1,SARSGEGNGYT
TRBV5-1,ASSLVGGVETQY
TRBV7-2,ASSLSPGDYEQY
TRBV2,ASKFGTGANVLT
TRBV5-1,ASSLGQVASTDTQY
TRBV12-3/TRBV12-4,ASTPGYEQY
TRBV11-3,ASSLYRGYEQY
TRBV5-5,ASGNHRGGNNEQF
TRBV18,ASSLGPPKTETQY
TRBV5-8,ASSFDLAGANVLT
TRBV6-1,ASSEERIGTDTQY
TRBV5-1,ASSLRLGDSMNTEAF
TRBV5-6,ASSLTPITDTQY
TRBV7-8,ASSLADRGSGELF
TRBV7-2,ASSSRQGSPNYEQY
TRBV7-2,ASSSGTGGGGTEAF
TRBV7-9,ASSFYICSASGHAETQY
TRBV10-3,AIRVAGSNTGELF
TRBV7-2,ASSFIGGTGDSPLH
TRBV2,ASKETGANTGELF
TRBV7-9,ASRAGLSYNEQF
TRBV20-1,SAKRPGQGTF